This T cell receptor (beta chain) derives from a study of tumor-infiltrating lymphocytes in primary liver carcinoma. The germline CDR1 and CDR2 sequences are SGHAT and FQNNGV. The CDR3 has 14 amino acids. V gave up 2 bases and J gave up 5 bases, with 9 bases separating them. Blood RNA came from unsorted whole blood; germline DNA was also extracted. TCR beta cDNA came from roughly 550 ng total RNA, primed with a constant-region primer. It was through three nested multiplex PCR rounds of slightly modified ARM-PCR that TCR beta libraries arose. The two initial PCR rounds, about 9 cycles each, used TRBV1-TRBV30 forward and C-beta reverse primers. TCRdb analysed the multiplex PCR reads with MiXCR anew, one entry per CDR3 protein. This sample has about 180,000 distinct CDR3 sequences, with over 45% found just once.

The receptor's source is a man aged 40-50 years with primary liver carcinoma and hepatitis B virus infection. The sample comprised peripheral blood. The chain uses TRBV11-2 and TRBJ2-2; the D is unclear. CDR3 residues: CASSLYRKTGELFF. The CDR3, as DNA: TGTGCCAGCAGCTTATACCGGAAAACCGGGGAGCTGTTTTTT.